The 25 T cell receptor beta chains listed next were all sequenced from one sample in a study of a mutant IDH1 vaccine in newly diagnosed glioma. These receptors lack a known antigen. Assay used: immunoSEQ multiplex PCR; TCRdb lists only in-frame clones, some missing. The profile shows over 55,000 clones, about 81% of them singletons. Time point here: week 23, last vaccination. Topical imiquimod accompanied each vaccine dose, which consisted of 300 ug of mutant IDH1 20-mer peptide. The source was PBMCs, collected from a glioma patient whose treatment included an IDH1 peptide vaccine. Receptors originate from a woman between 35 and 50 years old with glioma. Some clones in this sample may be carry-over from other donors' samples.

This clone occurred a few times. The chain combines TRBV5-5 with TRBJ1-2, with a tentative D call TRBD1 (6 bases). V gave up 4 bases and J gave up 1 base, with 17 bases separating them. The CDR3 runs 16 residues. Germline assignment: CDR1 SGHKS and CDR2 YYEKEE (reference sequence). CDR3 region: CASSRERDTLNYGYTF. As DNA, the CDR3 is TGTGCCAGCAGCCGAGAACGGGACACCCTTAACTATGGCTACACCTTC.

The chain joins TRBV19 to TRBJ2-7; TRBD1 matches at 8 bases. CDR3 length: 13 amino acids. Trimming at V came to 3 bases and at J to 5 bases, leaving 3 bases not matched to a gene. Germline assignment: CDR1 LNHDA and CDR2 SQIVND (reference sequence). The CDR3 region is CASSIGQGDEQYF. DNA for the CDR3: TGTGCCAGTAGTATCGGACAGGGTGACGAGCAGTACTTC.

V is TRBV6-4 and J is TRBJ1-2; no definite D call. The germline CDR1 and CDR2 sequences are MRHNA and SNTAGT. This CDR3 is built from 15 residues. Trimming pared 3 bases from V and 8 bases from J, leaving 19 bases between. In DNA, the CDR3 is TGTGCCAGCAGTGAAGACTCTTTCCTCAACAGCGGCTACACCTTC. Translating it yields CASSEDSFLNSGYTF.

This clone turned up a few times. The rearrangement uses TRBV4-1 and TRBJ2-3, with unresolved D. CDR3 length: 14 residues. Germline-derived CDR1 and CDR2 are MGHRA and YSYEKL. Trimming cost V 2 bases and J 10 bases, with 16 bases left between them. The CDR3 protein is CASSQSPLSVAQYF. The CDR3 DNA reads TGCGCCAGCAGCCAAAGCCCCCTCTCGGTAGCGCAGTATTTT.

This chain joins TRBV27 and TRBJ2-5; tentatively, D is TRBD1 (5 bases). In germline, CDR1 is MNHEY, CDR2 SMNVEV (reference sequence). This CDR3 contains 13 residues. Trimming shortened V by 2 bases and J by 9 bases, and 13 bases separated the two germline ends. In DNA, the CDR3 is TGTGCCAGCAGTTTAGAATGGACAAGGCCCCAGTACTTC. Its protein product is CASSLEWTRPQYF.

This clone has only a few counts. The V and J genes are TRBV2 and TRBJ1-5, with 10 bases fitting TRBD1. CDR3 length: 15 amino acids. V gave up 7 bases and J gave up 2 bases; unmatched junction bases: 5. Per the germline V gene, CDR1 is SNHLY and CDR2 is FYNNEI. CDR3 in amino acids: CASTGDRGGNQPQHF. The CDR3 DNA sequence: TGTGCCAGCACCGGGGACAGGGGAGGCAATCAGCCCCAGCATTTT.

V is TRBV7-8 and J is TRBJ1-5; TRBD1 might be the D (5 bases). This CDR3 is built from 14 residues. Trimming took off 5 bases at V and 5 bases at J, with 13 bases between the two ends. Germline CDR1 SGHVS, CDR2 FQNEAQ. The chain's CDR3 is CASSLREGDQPQHF. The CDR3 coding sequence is TGTGCCAGCAGCCTTAGAGAAGGGGATCAGCCCCAGCATTTT.

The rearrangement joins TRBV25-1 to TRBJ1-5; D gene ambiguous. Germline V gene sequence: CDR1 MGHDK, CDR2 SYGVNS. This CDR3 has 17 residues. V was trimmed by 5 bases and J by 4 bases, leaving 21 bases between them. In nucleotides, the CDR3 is TGTGCCAGCAGTCCCGATGGACCGGCGAGTAAGAATCAGCCCCAGCATTTT. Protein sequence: CASSPDGPASKNQPQHF.

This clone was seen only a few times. The CDR3 region is CASAVGRRTEAFF. Written as DNA, the CDR3 is TGCGCCAGCGCTGTGGGACGTCGGACTGAAGCTTTCTTT. The V call is TRBV5-1, the J call TRBJ1-1; D is possibly TRBD1 (5 bases). Deletions cut 7 bases from V and 5 bases from J, with 15 bases between. Germline CDR1 reads SGHRS; CDR2 reads YFSETQ. The CDR3 has 13 amino acids.

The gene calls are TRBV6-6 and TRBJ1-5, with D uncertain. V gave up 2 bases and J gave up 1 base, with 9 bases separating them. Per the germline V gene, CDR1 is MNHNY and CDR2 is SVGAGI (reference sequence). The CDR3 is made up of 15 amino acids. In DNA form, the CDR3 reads TGTGCCAGCAGTTACCCCGACGGGAGCAATCAGCCCCAGCATTTT. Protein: CASSYPDGSNQPQHF.

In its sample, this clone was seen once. The CDR3 nucleotides read TGTGCCAGCAGTGAAGAACTAGCGAGGCCAGAGACCCAGTACTTC. It translates to CASSEELARPETQYF. The chain joins TRBV2 to TRBJ2-5; 7 bases agree with TRBD2. CDR1 and CDR2 (germline): SNHLY, FYNNEI. The trim removed 1 base at V and 4 bases at J, leaving 6 bases unmatched. CDR3 length: 15 amino acids.

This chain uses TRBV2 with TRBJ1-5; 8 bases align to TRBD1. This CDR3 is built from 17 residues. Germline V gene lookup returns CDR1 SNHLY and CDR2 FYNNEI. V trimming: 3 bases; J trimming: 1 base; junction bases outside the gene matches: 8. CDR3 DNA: TGTGCCAGCAGTGAGGGTCAGGGGGCGAGAAGCAATCAGCCCCAGCATTTT. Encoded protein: CASSEGQGARSNQPQHF.

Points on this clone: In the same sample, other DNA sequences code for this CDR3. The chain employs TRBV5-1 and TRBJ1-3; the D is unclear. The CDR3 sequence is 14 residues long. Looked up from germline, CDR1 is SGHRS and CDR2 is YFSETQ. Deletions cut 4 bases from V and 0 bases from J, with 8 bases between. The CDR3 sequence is CASSPEPSGNTIYF. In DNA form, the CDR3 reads TGCGCCAGCAGCCCTGAGCCCTCTGGAAACACCATATATTTT.

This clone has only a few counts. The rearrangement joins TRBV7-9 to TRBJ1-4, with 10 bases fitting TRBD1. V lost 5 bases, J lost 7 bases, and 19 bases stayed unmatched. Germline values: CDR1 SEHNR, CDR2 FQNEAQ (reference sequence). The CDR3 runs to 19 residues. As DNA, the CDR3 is TGTGCCAGCAGCAACGTGGGACAGGGGTTGAGAGAACCCAGTGAAAAACTGTTTTTT. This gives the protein CASSNVGQGLREPSEKLFF.

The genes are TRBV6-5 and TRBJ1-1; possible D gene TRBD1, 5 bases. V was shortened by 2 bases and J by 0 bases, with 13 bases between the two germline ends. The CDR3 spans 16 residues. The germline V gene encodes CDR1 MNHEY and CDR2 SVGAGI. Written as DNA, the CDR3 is TGTGCCAGCAGTTACACCAGGGCTCCCATGAACACTGAAGCTTTCTTT. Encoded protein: CASSYTRAPMNTEAFF.

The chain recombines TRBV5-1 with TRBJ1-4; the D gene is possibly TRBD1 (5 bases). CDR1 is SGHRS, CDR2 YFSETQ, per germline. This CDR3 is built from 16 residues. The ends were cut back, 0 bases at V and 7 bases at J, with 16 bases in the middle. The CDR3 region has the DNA TGCGCCAGCAGCTTGGGAGGGACCCAAAAGGGTGAAAAACTGTTTTTT. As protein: CASSLGGTQKGEKLFF.

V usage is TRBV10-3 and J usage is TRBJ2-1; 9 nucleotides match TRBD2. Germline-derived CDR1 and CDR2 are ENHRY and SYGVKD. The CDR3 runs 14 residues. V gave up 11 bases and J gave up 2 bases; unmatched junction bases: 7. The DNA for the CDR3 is TGTGCCTCCATAGCGGGGGAGGCCTACAATGAGCAGTTCTTC. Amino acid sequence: CASIAGEAYNEQFF.

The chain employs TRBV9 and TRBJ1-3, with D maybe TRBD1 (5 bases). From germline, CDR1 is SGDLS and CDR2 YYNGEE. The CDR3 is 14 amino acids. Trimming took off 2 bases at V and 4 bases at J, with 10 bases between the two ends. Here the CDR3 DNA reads TGTGCCAGCAGCGTGGGGTCAGGGGGAAACACCATATATTTT. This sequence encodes CASSVGSGGNTIYF.

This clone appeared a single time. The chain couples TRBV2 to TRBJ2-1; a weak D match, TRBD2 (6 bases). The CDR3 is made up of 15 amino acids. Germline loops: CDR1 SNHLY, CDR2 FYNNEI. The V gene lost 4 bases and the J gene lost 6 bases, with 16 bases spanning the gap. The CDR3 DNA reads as TGTGCCAGCAGTGCAAGGGCCCTCGGGGGCAATGAGCAGTTCTTC. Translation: CASSARALGGNEQFF.

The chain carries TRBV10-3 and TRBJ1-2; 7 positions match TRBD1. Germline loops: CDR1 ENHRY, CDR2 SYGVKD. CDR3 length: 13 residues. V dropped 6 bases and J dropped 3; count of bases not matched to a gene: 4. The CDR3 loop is CAIRGTEDYGYTF. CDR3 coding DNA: TGTGCCATCAGGGGGACAGAAGACTATGGCTACACCTTC.

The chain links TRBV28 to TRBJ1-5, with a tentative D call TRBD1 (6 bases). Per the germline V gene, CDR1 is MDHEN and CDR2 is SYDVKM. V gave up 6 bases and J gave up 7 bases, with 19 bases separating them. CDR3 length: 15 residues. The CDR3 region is CASRLQGGPGQPQHF. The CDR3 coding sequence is TGTGCCAGCAGGTTACAGGGAGGTCCTGGGCAGCCCCAGCATTTT.

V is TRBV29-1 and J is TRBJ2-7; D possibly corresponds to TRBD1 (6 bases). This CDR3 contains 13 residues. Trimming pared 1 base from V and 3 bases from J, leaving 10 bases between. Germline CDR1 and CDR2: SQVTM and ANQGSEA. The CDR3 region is CSVEGTVGYEQYF. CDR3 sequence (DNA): TGCAGCGTTGAAGGGACAGTTGGCTACGAGCAGTACTTC.

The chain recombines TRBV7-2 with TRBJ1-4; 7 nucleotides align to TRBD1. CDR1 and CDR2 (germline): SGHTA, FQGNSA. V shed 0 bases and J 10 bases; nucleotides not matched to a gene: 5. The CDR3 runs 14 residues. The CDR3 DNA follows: TGTGCCAGCAGCTTAGCGGGTCAGGGGGGAAAACTGTTTTTT. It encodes CASSLAGQGGKLFF.

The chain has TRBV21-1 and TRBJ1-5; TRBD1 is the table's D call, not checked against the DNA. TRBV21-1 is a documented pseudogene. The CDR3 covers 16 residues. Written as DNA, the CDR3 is TGTGCCAGCAGCAAAGATCAAACCCGCGGACACCAGCCCCAGCATTTT. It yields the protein CASSKDQTRGHQPQHF.

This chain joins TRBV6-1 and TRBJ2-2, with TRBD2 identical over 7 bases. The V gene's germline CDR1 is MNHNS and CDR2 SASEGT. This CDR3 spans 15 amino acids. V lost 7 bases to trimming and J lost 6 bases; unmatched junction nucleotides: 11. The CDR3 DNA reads TGTGCCAGCATACGGGCGGGGGACGGAGCCGGGGAGCTGTTTTTT. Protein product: CASIRAGDGAGELFF.